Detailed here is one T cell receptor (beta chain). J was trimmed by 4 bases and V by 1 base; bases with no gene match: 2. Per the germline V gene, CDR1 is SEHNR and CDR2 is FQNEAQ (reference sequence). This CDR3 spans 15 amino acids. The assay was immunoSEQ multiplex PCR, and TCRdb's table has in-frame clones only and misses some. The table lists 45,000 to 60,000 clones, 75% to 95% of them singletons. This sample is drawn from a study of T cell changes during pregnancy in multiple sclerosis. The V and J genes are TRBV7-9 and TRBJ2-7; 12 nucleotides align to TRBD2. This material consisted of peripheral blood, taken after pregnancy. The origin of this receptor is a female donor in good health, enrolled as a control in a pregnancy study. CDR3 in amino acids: CASSLETSGGYEQYF. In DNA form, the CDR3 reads TGTGCCAGCAGCTTAGAGACTAGCGGGGGATACGAGCAGTACTTC.